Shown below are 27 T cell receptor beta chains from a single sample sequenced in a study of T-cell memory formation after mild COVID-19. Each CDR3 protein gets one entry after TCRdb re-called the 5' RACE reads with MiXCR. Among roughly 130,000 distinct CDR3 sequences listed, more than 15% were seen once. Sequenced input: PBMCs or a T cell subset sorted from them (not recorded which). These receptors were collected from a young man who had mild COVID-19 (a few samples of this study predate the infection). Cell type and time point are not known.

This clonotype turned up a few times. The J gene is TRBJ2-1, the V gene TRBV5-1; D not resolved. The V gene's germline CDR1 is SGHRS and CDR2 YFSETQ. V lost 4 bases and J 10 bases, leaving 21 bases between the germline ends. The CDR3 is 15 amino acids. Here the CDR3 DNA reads TGCGCCAGCAGCAACCTCATCGAACTCGGAACAGAGCAGTTCTTC. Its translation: CASSNLIELGTEQFF.

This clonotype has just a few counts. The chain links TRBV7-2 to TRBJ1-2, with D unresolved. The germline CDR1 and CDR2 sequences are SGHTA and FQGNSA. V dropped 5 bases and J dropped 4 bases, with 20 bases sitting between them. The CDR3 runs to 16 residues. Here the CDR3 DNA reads TGTGCCAGCAGCCCGTTAGCGGGAGGTGGATTCTATGGCTACACCTTC. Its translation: CASSPLAGGGFYGYTF.

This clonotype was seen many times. The chain's CDR3 is CASSYPGGETQYF. The CDR3, as DNA: TGTGCCAGCAGCTACCCTGGCGGAGAGACCCAGTACTTC. The chain is built from TRBV7-8 and TRBJ2-5; D ambiguous. The V and J ends lost 4 bases and 4 bases respectively, with 10 bases between them. Germline V gives CDR1 SGHVS, CDR2 FQNEAQ. The CDR3 is 13 amino acids.

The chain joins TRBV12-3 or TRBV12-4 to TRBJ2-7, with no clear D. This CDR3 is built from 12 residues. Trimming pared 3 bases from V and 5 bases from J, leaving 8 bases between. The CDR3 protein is CASSFTYDEQYF. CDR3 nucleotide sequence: TGTGCCAGCAGTTTTACCTACGACGAGCAGTACTTC.

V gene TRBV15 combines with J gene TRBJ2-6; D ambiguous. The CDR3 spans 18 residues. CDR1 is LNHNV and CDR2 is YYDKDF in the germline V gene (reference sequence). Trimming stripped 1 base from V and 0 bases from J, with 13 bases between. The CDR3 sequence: CATSRVVARVSGANVLTF. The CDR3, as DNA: TGTGCCACCAGCAGAGTCGTAGCAAGAGTCTCTGGGGCCAACGTCCTGACTTTC.

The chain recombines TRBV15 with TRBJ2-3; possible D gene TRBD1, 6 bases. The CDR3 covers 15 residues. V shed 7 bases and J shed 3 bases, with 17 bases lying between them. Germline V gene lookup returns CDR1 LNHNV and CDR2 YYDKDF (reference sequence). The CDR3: CATTRDPTGTDTQYF. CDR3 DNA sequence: TGTGCCACCACCCGGGACCCTACAGGGACAGATACGCAGTATTTT.

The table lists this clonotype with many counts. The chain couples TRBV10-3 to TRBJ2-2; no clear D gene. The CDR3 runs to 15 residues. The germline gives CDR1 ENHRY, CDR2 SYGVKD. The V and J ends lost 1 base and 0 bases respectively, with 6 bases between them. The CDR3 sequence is CAISEYPPNTGELFF. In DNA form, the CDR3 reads TGTGCCATCAGTGAGTACCCGCCGAACACCGGGGAGCTGTTTTTT.

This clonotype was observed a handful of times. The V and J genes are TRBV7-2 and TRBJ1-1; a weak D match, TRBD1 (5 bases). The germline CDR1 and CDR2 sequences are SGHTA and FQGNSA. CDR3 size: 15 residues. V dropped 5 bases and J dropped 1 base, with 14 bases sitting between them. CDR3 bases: TGTGCCAGCAGCCTTACCGGGACTGCGAACACTGAAGCTTTCTTT. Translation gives CASSLTGTANTEAFF.

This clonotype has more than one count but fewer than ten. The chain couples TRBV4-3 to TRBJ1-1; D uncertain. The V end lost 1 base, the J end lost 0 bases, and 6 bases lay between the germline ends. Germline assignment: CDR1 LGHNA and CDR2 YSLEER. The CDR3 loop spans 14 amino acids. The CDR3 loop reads CASSQATLNTEAFF. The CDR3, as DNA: TGCGCCAGCAGCCAAGCGACGTTGAACACTGAAGCTTTCTTT.

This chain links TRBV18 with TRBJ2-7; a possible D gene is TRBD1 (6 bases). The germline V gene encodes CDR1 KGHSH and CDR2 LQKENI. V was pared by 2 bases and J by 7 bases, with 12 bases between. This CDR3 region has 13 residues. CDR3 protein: CASSPLGRGEQYF. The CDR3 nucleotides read TGTGCCAGCTCACCATTAGGCAGGGGAGAGCAGTACTTC. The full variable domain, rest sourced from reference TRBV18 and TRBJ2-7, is NAGVMQNPRHLVRRRGQEARLRCSPMKGHSHVYWYRQLPEEGLKFMVYLQKENIIDESGMPKERFSAEFPKEGPSILRIQQVVRGDSAAYFCASSPLGRGEQYFGPGTRLTVT.

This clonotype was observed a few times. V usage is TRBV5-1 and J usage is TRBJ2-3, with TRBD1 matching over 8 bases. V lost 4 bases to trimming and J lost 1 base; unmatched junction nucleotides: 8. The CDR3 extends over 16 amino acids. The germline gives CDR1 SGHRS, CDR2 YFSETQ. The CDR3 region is CASSDLQGAGTDTQYF. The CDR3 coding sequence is TGCGCCAGCAGCGACCTCCAGGGGGCTGGCACAGATACGCAGTATTTT. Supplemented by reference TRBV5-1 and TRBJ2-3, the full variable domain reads KAGVTQTPRYLIKTRGQQVTLSCSPISGHRSVSWYQQTPGQGLQFLFEYFSETQRNKGNFPGRFSGRQFSNSRSEMNVSTLELGDSALYLCASSDLQGAGTDTQYFGPGTRLTVL.

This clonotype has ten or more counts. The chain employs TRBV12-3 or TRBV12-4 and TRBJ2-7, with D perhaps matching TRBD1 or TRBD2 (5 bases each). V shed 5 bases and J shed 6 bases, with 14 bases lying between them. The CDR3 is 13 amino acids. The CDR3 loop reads CASSPRDRGEQYF. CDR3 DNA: TGTGCCAGCAGTCCTCGGGACCGGGGCGAGCAGTACTTC.

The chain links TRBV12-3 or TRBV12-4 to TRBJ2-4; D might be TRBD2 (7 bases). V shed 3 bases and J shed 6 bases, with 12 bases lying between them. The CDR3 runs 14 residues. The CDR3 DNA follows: TGTGCCAGCAGTTTGGGGGGGGCTGTAAACATTCAGTACTTC. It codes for CASSLGGAVNIQYF.

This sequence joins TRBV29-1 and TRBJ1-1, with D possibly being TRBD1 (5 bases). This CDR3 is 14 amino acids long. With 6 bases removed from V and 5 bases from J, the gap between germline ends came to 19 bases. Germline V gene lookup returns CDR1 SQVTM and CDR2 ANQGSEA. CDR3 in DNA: TGCAGCGTAGTCAGACTGCTCGGGGGGACTGAAGCTTTCTTT. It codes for CSVVRLLGGTEAFF.

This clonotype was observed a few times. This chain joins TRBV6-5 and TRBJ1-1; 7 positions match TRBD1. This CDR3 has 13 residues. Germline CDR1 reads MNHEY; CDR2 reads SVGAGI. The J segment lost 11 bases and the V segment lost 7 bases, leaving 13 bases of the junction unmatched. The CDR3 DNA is TGTGCCAGCAAAACCCCCGTACAGGGGTGGGCTTTCTTT. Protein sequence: CASKTPVQGWAFF.

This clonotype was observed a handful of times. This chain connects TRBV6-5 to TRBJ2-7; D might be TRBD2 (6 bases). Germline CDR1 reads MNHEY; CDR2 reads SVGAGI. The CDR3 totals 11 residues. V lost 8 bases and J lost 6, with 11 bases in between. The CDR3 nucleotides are TGTGCCAGCCGTCGCGGGGCCGAGCAGTACTTC. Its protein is CASRRGAEQYF.

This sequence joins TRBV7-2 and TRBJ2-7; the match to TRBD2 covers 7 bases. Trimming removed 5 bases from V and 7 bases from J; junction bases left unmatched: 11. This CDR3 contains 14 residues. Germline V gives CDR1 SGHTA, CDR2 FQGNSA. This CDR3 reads CASSPQRGPTEQYF. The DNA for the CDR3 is TGTGCCAGCAGCCCCCAGCGGGGACCTACTGAGCAGTACTTC.

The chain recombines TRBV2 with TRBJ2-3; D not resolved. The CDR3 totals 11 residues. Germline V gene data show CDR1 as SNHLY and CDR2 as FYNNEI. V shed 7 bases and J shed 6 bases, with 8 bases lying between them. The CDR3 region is CASTRMDTQYF. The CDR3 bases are TGTGCCAGCACTCGGATGGATACGCAGTATTTT. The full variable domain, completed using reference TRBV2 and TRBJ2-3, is EPEVTQTPSHQVTQMGQEVILRCVPISNHLYFYWYRQILGQKVEFLVSFYNNEISEKSEIFDDQFSVERPDGSNFTLKIRSTKLEDSAMYFCASTRMDTQYFGPGTRLTVL.

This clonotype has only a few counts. CDR3 sequence: CASSFLLVGAEAFF. In DNA form, the CDR3 reads TGTGCCAGCAGTTTTTTGTTGGTGGGTGCTGAAGCTTTCTTT. The rearrangement links TRBV12-3 or TRBV12-4 to TRBJ1-1; D is unclear. Trimming left V 3 bases short and J 6 bases short, with 14 bases between. This CDR3 comprises 14 residues.

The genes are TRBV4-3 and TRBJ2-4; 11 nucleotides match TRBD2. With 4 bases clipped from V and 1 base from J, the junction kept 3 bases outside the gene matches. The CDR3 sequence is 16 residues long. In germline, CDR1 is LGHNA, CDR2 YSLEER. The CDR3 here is CASSRGTSGAKNIQYF. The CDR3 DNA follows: TGCGCCAGCAGCCGGGGGACTAGCGGTGCCAAAAACATTCAGTACTTC.

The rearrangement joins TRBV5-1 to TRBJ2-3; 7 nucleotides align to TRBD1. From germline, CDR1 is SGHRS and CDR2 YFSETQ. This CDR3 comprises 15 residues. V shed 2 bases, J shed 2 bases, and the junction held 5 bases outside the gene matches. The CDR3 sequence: CASSFTGVYTDTQYF. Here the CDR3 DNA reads TGCGCCAGCAGCTTTACAGGGGTCTACACAGATACGCAGTATTTT. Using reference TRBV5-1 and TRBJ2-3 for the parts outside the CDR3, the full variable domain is KAGVTQTPRYLIKTRGQQVTLSCSPISGHRSVSWYQQTPGQGLQFLFEYFSETQRNKGNFPGRFSGRQFSNSRSEMNVSTLELGDSALYLCASSFTGVYTDTQYFGPGTRLTVL.

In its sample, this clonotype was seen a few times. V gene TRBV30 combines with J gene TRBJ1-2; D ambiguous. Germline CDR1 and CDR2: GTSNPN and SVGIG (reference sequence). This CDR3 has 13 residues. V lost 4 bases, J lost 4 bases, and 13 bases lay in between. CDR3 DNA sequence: TGTGCCTGGAAACGAGACCGCCCCTATGGCTACACCTTC. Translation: CAWKRDRPYGYTF.

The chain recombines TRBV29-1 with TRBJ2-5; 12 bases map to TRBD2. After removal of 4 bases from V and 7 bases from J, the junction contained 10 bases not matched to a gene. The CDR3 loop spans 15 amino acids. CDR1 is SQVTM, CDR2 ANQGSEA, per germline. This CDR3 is CSVATSGGPGGTQYF. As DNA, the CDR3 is TGCAGCGTTGCCACTAGCGGGGGGCCCGGCGGGACCCAGTACTTC. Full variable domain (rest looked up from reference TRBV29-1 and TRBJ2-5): SAVISQKPSRDICQRGTSLTIQCQVDSQVTMMFWYRQQPGQSLTLIATANQGSEATYESGFVIDKFPISRPNLTFSTLTVSNMSPEDSSIYLCSVATSGGPGGTQYFGPGTRLLVL.

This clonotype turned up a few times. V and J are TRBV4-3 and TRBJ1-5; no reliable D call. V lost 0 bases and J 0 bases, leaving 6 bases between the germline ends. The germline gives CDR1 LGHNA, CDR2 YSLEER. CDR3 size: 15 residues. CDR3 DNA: TGCGCCAGCAGCCAAGATTGGGTTAGCAATCAGCCCCAGCATTTT. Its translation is CASSQDWVSNQPQHF.

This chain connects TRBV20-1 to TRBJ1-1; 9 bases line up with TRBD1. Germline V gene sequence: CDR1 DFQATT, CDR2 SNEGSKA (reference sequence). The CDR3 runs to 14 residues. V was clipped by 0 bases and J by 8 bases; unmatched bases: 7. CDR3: CSAREGGTGTEAFF. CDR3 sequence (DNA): TGCAGTGCTAGAGAAGGGGGGACAGGGACGGAAGCTTTCTTT.

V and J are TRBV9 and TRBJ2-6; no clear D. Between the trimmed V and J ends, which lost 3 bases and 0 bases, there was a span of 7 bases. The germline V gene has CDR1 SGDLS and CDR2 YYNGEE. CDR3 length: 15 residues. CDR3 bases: TGTGCCAGCAGCGAACACCACTCTGGGGCCAACGTCCTGACTTTC. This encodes CASSEHHSGANVLTF.

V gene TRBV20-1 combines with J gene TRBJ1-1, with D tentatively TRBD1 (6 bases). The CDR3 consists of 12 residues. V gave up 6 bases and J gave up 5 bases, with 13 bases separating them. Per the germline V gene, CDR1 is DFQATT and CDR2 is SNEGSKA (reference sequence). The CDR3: CSATRGGTEAFF. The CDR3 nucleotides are TGCAGTGCAACGCGAGGGGGTACTGAAGCTTTCTTT.